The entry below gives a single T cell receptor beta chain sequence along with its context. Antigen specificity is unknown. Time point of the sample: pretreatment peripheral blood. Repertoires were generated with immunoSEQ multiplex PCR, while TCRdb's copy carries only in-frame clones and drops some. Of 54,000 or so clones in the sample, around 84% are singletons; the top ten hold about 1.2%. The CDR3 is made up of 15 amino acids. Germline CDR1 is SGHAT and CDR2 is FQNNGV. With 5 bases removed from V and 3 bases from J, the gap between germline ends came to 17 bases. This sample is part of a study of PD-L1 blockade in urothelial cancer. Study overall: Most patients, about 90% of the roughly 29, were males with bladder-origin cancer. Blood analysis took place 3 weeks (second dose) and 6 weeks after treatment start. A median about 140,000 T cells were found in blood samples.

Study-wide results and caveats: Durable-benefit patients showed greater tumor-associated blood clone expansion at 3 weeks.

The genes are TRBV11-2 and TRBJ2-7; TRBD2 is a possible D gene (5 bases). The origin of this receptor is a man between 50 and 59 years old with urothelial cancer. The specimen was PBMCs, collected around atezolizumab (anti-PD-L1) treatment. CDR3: CASSPRLERSYEQYF. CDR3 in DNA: TGTGCCAGCAGCCCCCGGTTGGAGCGGAGCTACGAGCAGTACTTC.